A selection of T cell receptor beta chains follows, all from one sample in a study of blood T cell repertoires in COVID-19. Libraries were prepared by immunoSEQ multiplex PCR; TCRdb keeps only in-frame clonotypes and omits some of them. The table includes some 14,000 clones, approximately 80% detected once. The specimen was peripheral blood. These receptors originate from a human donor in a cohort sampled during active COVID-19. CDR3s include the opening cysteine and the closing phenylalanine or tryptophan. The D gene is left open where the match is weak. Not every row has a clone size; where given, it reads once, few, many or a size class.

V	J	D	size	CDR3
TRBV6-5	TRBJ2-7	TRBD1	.	CASSRTGLSYEQYF
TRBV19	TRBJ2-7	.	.	CASSTGRDFRRPYEQYF
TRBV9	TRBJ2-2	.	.	CASSVQGGGPGELFF
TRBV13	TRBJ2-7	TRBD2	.	CASSVPGGEQYF
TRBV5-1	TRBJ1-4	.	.	CASSSQGSTNEKLFF
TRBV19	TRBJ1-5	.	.	CASSYLAQGTPQHF
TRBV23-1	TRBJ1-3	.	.	CASTLAGKRGPGNTIYF
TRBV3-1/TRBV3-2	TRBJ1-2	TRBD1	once	CASSQVETGGYGYTF
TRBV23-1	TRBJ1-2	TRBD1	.	CASNPDRDLGYGYTF
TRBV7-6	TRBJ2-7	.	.	CASSPTGGGAPYEQYF
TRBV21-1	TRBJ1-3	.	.	CASLLVGNSGILSGNTIYF
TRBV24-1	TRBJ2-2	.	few	CATSDPGTPTGELFF
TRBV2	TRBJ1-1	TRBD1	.	CASSWGQMNTEAFF
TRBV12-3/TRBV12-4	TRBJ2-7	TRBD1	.	CASRDRDKHEQYF
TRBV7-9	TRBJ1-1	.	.	CASSRGNTEAFF
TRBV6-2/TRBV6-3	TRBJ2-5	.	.	CASSQASQETQYF
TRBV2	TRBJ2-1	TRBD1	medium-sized	CASRWDRGDYNEQFF
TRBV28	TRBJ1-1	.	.	CASSFSPVNTEAFF
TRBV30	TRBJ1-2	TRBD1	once	CAWSLWTGDPYTF
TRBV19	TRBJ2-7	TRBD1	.	CASSLQGSSYEQYF
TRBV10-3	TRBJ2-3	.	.	CAISDRGSTTDTQYF
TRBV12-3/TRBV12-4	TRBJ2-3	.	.	CASSLRNSVAEYF
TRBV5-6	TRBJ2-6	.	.	CASSLRPGTSGANVLTF
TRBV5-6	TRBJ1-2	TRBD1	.	CASSRTGLYGYTF
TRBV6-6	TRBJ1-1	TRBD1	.	CASRRTGGQEAFF
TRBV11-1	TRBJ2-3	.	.	CASSLLVTDTQYF
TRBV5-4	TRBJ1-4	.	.	CASTSEGTNEKLFF
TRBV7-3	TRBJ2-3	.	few	CASSLRVGGAADTQYF
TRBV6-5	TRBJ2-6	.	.	CASSDFSGANVLTF
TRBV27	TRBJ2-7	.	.	CASSPQGGREQYF
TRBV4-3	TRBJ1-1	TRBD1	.	CASSPKQGAGTEAFF
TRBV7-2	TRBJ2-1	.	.	CASSTRDYNEQFF
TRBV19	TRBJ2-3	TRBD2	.	CASSGARSGGTDTQYF
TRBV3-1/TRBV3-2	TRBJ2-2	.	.	CASSPEQVVYAGELFF
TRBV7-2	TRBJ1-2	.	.	CASSLREQGGYTF
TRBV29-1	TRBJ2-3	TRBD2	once	CSVASGAISSTDTQYF
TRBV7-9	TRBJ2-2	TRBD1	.	CASSPTATGVTGELFF
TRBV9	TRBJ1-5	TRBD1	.	CASSPGTAGQPQHF
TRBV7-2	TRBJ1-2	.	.	CASSQSGGYGYTF
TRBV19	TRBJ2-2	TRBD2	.	CASSISGIDGELFF
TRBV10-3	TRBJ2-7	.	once	CAISPPGAYEQYF
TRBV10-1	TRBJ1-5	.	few	CASSRGGNSNQPQHF
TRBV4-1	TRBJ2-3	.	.	CASSQDVGYTDTQYF
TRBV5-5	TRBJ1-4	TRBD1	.	CASSSQGAELFF
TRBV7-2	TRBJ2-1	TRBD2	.	CASSRLAGGFNEQFF
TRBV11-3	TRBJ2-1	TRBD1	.	CASSLGQGNYNEQFF
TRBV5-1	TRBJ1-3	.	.	CASSWTPQGSGNTIYF
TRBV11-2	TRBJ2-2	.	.	CASSFFGLGHAGELFF
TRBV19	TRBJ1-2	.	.	CASWEANYGYTF
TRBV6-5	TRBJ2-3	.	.	CASSSTGARGTDTQYF
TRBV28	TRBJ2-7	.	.	CASSSVLGANRNYEQYF
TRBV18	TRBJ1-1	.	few	CASSPEAGWAEAFF
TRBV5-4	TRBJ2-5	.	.	CASSLPGKETQYF
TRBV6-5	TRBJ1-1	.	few	CASSYSSNTEAFF